One sample yielded the 17 T cell receptor beta chains listed below, sequenced in a study of graft-versus-host responses after intestinal transplantation (dated by TCRdb to the early 2020s). The method behind the library was the immunoSEQ multiplex PCR assay. TCRdb carries this immuneACCESS record with in-frame sequences only. Its versions omit some clonotypes, under half of them owing to an unresolved V gene in the studies checked, with the rest unexplained. This sample lists about 27,000 clones; about 95% were detected once. Approximately 0.82% of the sample belongs to the ten largest clones. The material was PBMCs, obtained roughly 29 days after intestinal transplant. The receptors come from a human patient who received an intestinal transplant, so some T cells may come from the graft donor.

This sequence joins TRBV5-6 and TRBJ2-7; D perhaps matches TRBD2 (6 bases). The CDR3 loop spans 13 amino acids. The V and J ends lost 2 bases and 5 bases respectively, with 11 bases between them. Germline V gives CDR1 SGHDT, CDR2 YYEEEE. The CDR3 loop reads CASSFQGGDEQYF. The CDR3 DNA is TGTGCCAGCAGCTTCCAGGGAGGCGACGAGCAGTACTTC. The full variable domain, in which reference TRBV5-6 and TRBJ2-7 provide the parts outside the CDR3, is DAGVTQSPTHLIKTRGQQVTLRCSPKSGHDTVSWYQQALGQGPQFIFQYYEEEERQRGNFPDRFSGHQFPNYSSELNVNALLLGDSALYLCASSFQGGDEQYFGPGTRLTVT.

V gene TRBV29-1 combines with J gene TRBJ2-6; possibly TRBD1 for D (6 bases). This CDR3 is 14 amino acids long. V dropped 5 bases and J dropped 0 bases, with 8 bases sitting between them. Germline loops: CDR1 SQVTM, CDR2 ANQGSEA. Here the CDR3 DNA reads TGCAGCGTTACACAGGGCTCTGGGGCCAACGTCCTGACTTTC. Translation gives CSVTQGSGANVLTF.

The chain employs TRBV7-9 and TRBJ1-1; 12 nucleotides align to TRBD1. Trimming took 5 bases from V and 0 from J; bases not matched to a gene: 10. The CDR3 runs 18 residues. Germline CDR1 is SEHNR and CDR2 is FQNEAQ (reference sequence). The CDR3 bases are TGTGCCAGCAGCCTTACCCGGGACAGGGGGCTTATGAACACTGAAGCTTTCTTT. Translating gives CASSLTRDRGLMNTEAFF.

This chain connects TRBV4-3 to TRBJ1-5; no clear D. V was pared by 1 base and J by 1 base, with 8 bases between. Germline lookup yields CDR1 LGHNA and CDR2 YSLEER. The CDR3 length is 15 residues. CDR3 nucleotides: TGCGCCAGCAGCCAAGTAAGAGAGAGCAATCAGCCCCAGCATTTT. It yields the protein CASSQVRESNQPQHF.

The V and J genes are TRBV27 and TRBJ2-5; D unresolved. The CDR3 loop spans 13 amino acids. Looked up from germline, CDR1 is MNHEY and CDR2 is SMNVEV (reference sequence). The V end was cut by 6 bases, the J end by 2 bases, with 10 bases between. Here the CDR3 reads CASSPVVQETQYF. In nucleotides, the CDR3 is TGTGCCAGCAGCCCCGTCGTACAAGAGACCCAGTACTTC.

The chain couples TRBV4-1 to TRBJ2-7; D is unresolved. Germline V gene lookup returns CDR1 MGHRA and CDR2 YSYEKL. The CDR3 sequence is 15 residues long. V shed 0 bases and J shed 3 bases, with 12 bases lying between them. CDR3 protein: CASSQDGRNDYEQYF. DNA for the CDR3: TGCGCCAGCAGCCAAGATGGGCGAAATGACTACGAGCAGTACTTC.

The genes are TRBV4-3 and TRBJ1-2; no clear D. CDR3 size: 15 residues. CDR1 is LGHNA and CDR2 is YSLEER in the germline V gene. V gave up 0 bases and J gave up 4 bases, with 12 bases separating them. The CDR3 DNA reads as TGCGCCAGCAGCCAAGATCTTAAGTCGCTCTATGGCTACACCTTC. This gives the protein CASSQDLKSLYGYTF.

This clone was counted once. The V call is TRBV6-5, the J call TRBJ1-1; 7 bases fit TRBD1. The CDR3 sequence is 12 residues long. V was pared by 7 bases and J by 4 bases, with 3 bases of the junction left unmatched. Germline V CDR1 and CDR2: MNHEY, SVGAGI. The CDR3 protein is CASKEGATEAFF. The CDR3 nucleotides read TGTGCCAGCAAGGAGGGGGCCACTGAAGCTTTCTTT.

This chain connects TRBV5-1 to TRBJ2-2, with TRBD2 as a possible D gene (6 bases). The germline V and J ends were trimmed by 0 bases and 0 bases, with 6 bases remaining between them. Germline CDR1 reads SGHRS; CDR2 reads YFSETQ. There are 15 residues in the CDR3. The CDR3 is CASSLGLANTGELFF. For the CDR3, the DNA is TGCGCCAGCAGCTTGGGACTAGCGAACACCGGGGAGCTGTTTTTT.

CDR3 DNA: TGTGCCAGTAGTATCCAGGGGGCTGACTATGGCTACACCTTC. Protein sequence: CASSIQGADYGYTF. This sequence joins TRBV19 and TRBJ1-2; TRBD1 agrees at 8 bases. V gave up 3 bases and J gave up 3 bases; unmatched junction bases: 3. Per the germline V gene, CDR1 is LNHDA and CDR2 is SQIVND (reference sequence). The CDR3 loop spans 14 amino acids.

The chain is built from TRBV5-4 and TRBJ2-1, with 12 bases that match TRBD2. V shed 10 bases, J shed 8 bases, and the junction held 10 bases outside the gene matches. The CDR3 has 14 amino acids. Germline assignment: CDR1 SGHNT and CDR2 YYREEE (reference sequence). In DNA form, the CDR3 reads TGTGCCGTAAGACTAGCGGGGGTTGCAGATGAGCAGTTCTTC. Encoded protein: CAVRLAGVADEQFF.

The rearrangement joins TRBV5-6 to TRBJ1-1, with 8 bases that match TRBD1. Per germline, CDR1 SGHDT and CDR2 YYEEEE. The CDR3 has 18 amino acids. V trimming: 5 bases; J trimming: 3 bases; junction bases outside the gene matches: 18. CDR3 residues: CASRGQGATRRVDTEAFF. The CDR3, as DNA: TGTGCCAGCAGAGGGCAGGGGGCGACGCGGCGTGTGGACACTGAAGCTTTCTTT.

The J gene is TRBJ2-1, the V gene TRBV7-9, with D tentatively TRBD2 (5 bases). V was trimmed by 3 bases and J by 7 bases, leaving 7 bases between them. This CDR3 has 12 amino acids. Per germline, CDR1 SEHNR and CDR2 FQNEAQ (reference sequence). DNA for the CDR3: TGTGCCAGCAGCTTCGAGGGTAATGAGCAGTTCTTC. Protein: CASSFEGNEQFF. Variable domain in full (rest from reference TRBV7-9 and TRBJ2-1): DTGVSQNPRHKITKRGQNVTFRCDPISEHNRLYWYRQTLGQGPEFLTYFQNEAQLEKSRLLSDRFSAERPKGSFSTLEIQRTEQGDSAMYLCASSFEGNEQFFGPGTRLTVL.

This clone was counted a single time. The CDR3 DNA sequence: TGTGCCAGCAGACTGACAGGGGGAAGCAATCAGCCCCAGCATTTT. This translates into CASRLTGGSNQPQHF. The V and J genes are TRBV7-2 and TRBJ1-5; 9 nucleotides align to TRBD1. Unmatched junction bases numbered 4, after V lost 6 bases and J lost 1 base. This CDR3 has 15 amino acids. Germline CDR1 reads SGHTA; CDR2 reads FQGNSA.

The chain couples TRBV5-1 to TRBJ2-1, with D tentatively TRBD1 or TRBD2 (5 bases each). V gave up 2 bases and J gave up 4 bases, with 13 bases separating them. The CDR3 is 15 residues long. Germline-derived CDR1 and CDR2 are SGHRS and YFSETQ. CDR3 in amino acids: CASSFRGPPYNEQFF. CDR3 nucleotide sequence: TGCGCCAGCAGCTTCCGGGGCCCACCTTACAATGAGCAGTTCTTC.

The V gene is TRBV7-9, the J gene TRBJ2-5, with 9 bases that match TRBD2. Germline CDR1 is SEHNR and CDR2 is FQNEAQ (reference sequence). The CDR3 spans 15 residues. V lost 5 bases and J lost 5; bases outside the gene matches: 9. The CDR3 sequence is CASSQRLAAGETQYF. The CDR3 bases are TGTGCCAGCAGCCAGAGACTAGCGGCTGGTGAGACCCAGTACTTC.

The chain joins TRBV2 to TRBJ2-5; 10 positions match TRBD1. Germline values: CDR1 SNHLY, CDR2 FYNNEI. The CDR3 has 16 amino acids. The trim removed 6 bases at V and 3 bases at J, leaving 10 bases unmatched. The CDR3 loop reads CASSVPGQGIEETQYF. In nucleotides, the CDR3 is TGTGCCAGCAGCGTACCGGGACAGGGGATAGAAGAGACCCAGTACTTC.